This T cell receptor (beta chain) is from a study of cytomegalovirus exposure and HLA in healthy donors. Study-level information: Earlier, 95 million to 120 million unique TCR beta sequences were recovered from 170 million or so T cells by an analysis.

Each donor's status was that of a healthy bone marrow donor. V shed 5 bases and J shed 4 bases, with 17 bases lying between them. The CDR3 runs to 16 residues. Looked up from germline, CDR1 is SGHTA and CDR2 is FQGTGA. PCR involved 60 Vbeta and 13 Jbeta primers. Some clones are missing from TCRdb's copy, which holds only in-frame ones; the method was immunoSEQ multiplex PCR. In the table there are some 200,000 clones, about 90% of which are singletons. This clonotype was obtained from a girl under three years old in good health and CMV-seronegative. This rearrangement joins TRBV7-3 to TRBJ2-2, with D possibly being TRBD2 (5 bases). Sequencing input: PBMCs. The CDR3 sequence is CASSRAPGVATGELFF. The CDR3 nucleotides read TGTGCCAGCAGCCGTGCCCCCGGGGTCGCCACCGGGGAGCTGTTTTTT.